The 28 T cell receptor beta chains listed next were all sequenced from one sample in a study of beta chain features in type 1 diabetes (dated by TCRdb to the late 2010s). Broad study findings and their caveats: A moderate but significant shortening of TCRB CDR3 length was observed in type 1 diabetes patients in all four CD4+ subsets.

Library creation used the immunoSEQ multiplex PCR assay. The entire isolated RNA was reverse transcribed using the High Capacity cDNA Reverse Transcription Kit, and thus expressed TCRB transcripts were sequenced. Not all clones reach the TCRdb copy of this immuneACCESS table, which keeps in-frame sequences only. Checked studies attribute under half of the gap to unresolved V genes and leave the rest unexplained. The sample yields about 650,000 clones; over 10% were counted once. Clones ranked in the top ten supply around 0.12% of the sample. Their cognate antigens are unknown. The sequencing sample was made of naive CD4+ T cells from blood. What the cell subset or site label conveys for this sample: true naive CD4+ T cells. The source of these receptors is a man aged 30-40 years with type 1 diabetes.

This clone has a handful of counts. This chain connects TRBV7-9 to TRBJ1-3; D is ambiguous. V dropped 4 bases and J dropped 0 bases, with 7 bases sitting between them. The CDR3 length is 14 residues. Germline V CDR1 and CDR2: SEHNR, FQNEAQ (reference sequence). The CDR3 is CASSSTGSGNTIYF. The CDR3 DNA reads TGTGCCAGCAGCTCCACGGGCTCTGGAAACACCATATATTTT.

The chain employs TRBV19 and TRBJ1-5, with a tentative D call TRBD1 (5 bases). The CDR3 is made up of 15 amino acids. Germline CDR1 and CDR2: LNHDA and SQIVND (reference sequence). With 0 bases removed from V and 7 bases from J, the gap between germline ends came to 13 bases. The CDR3 coding sequence is TGTGCCAGTAGTATAGATCGGCAGGGTCCCCAGCCCCAGCATTTT. Protein product: CASSIDRQGPQPQHF.

This clone was observed once. CDR3 in amino acids: CASLPAWGNQPQHF. For the CDR3, the DNA is TGTGCCAGCCTCCCCGCTTGGGGCAATCAGCCCCAGCATTTT. The V and J genes are TRBV28 and TRBJ1-5; D gene unclear. V was cut by 8 bases and J by 2 bases, with 13 bases left in between. The CDR3 extends over 14 amino acids. Germline V lookup: CDR1 MDHEN, CDR2 SYDVKM.

The chain uses TRBV6-6 and TRBJ1-4; perhaps TRBD1 as D (6 bases). The CDR3 is made up of 14 amino acids. V was clipped by 7 bases and J by 10 bases, with 19 bases between them. From germline, CDR1 is MNHNY and CDR2 SVGAGI (reference sequence). The CDR3 region has the DNA TGTGCCAGCAAAGAGGGACAATCCATTTCAAAACTGTTTTTT. Translation: CASKEGQSISKLFF.

This chain joins TRBV4-3 and TRBJ2-1; D is uncertain. Germline CDR1 and CDR2: LGHNA and YSLEER. The CDR3 covers 15 residues. V was shortened by 4 bases and J by 8 bases, with 18 bases between the two germline ends. CDR3 bases: TGCGCCAGCAGCCTAAACCTAGGGTATGGGGATGAGCAGTTCTTC. The encoded protein is CASSLNLGYGDEQFF.

This chain links TRBV7-2 with TRBJ2-6; weak D call: TRBD1 (5 bases). Deletions cut 0 bases from V and 1 base from J, with 13 bases between. Germline values: CDR1 SGHTA, CDR2 FQGNSA. The CDR3 has 18 residues. CDR3 sequence: CASSLAGASRSGANVLTF. Written as DNA, the CDR3 is TGTGCCAGCAGCTTAGCAGGGGCTTCGAGATCTGGGGCCAACGTCCTGACTTTC.

V is TRBV27 and J is TRBJ1-6; D may be TRBD1 (6 bases). Trimming shortened V by 8 bases and J by 0 bases, and 14 bases separated the two germline ends. Germline values: CDR1 MNHEY, CDR2 SMNVEV (reference sequence). The CDR3 has 16 amino acids. DNA of the CDR3: TGTGCCAGCGGACAGATACTTAGCTCCTATAATTCACCCCTCCACTTT. This translates into CASGQILSSYNSPLHF.

The table lists this clone with a few counts. J is TRBJ2-3 and V is TRBV18, with 10 bases aligning to TRBD2. This CDR3 comprises 16 residues. The junction had 6 bases not matched to a gene; V was cut back by 3 bases and J by 3 bases. Per the germline V gene, CDR1 is KGHSH and CDR2 is LQKENI. CDR3 in amino acids: CASSPQLAGKTDTQYF. The CDR3 region has the DNA TGTGCCAGCTCACCCCAACTAGCGGGGAAGACAGATACGCAGTATTTT.

The rearrangement joins TRBV28 to TRBJ2-7; D is possibly TRBD1 (5 bases). Germline CDR1 reads MDHEN; CDR2 reads SYDVKM. CDR3 size: 14 residues. The germline V and J ends were trimmed by 1 base and 12 bases, with 19 bases remaining between them. Here the CDR3 reads CASSLSGLGRMGYF. The CDR3 DNA sequence: TGTGCCAGCAGTTTATCAGGGCTAGGTCGGATGGGGTACTTC.

This clone was counted a few times. This chain connects TRBV28 to TRBJ2-3; 7 nucleotides align to TRBD1. The V and J ends lost 3 bases and 5 bases, in that order; junction bases with no gene match: 8. Germline V gives CDR1 MDHEN, CDR2 SYDVKM. The CDR3 spans 15 residues. CDR3 sequence reads: CASSFRDRVVDTQYF. CDR3 bases: TGTGCCAGCAGTTTCCGTGACAGGGTAGTAGATACGCAGTATTTT. Using reference TRBV28 and TRBJ2-3 for the parts outside the CDR3, the full variable domain is DVKVTQSSRYLVKRTGEKVFLECVQDMDHENMFWYRQDPGLGLRLIYFSYDVKMKEKGDIPEGYSVSREKKERFSLILESASTNQTSMYLCASSFRDRVVDTQYFGPGTRLTVL.

This clone showed up just a few times. The V gene is TRBV11-3, the J gene TRBJ2-1; 11 nucleotides line up with TRBD1. CDR1 SGHNT and CDR2 YENEEA come from the germline V gene. This CDR3 contains 15 residues. The ends lost 6 bases at V and 8 bases at J; junction bases unmatched: 9. CDR3 sequence: CASSQPGQGEDEQFF. CDR3 DNA: TGTGCCAGCAGTCAGCCGGGACAGGGGGAGGATGAGCAGTTCTTC.

This clone was seen a handful of times. This rearrangement joins TRBV15 to TRBJ1-6; D call uncertain. Looked up from germline, CDR1 is LNHNV and CDR2 is YYDKDF (reference sequence). CDR3 length: 14 amino acids. With 3 bases removed from V and 8 bases from J, the gap between germline ends came to 11 bases. DNA for the CDR3: TGTGCCACCAGCAGTTTCGGGTCGGATTCACCCCTCCACTTT. It translates to CATSSFGSDSPLHF.

The rearrangement links TRBV20-1 to TRBJ2-1; D unresolved. This CDR3 spans 11 amino acids. Germline V lookup: CDR1 DFQATT, CDR2 SNEGSKA (reference sequence). The V end was cut by 2 bases, the J end by 10 bases, with 9 bases between. The CDR3 reads CSARLDSEQFF. In DNA form, the CDR3 reads TGCAGTGCTAGACTTGACTCCGAGCAGTTCTTC.

This chain connects TRBV7-2 to TRBJ2-1; the match to TRBD1 covers 9 bases. CDR1 and CDR2 from the germline V gene are SGHTA and FQGNSA. Trimming at V came to 0 bases and at J to 6 bases, leaving 12 bases not matched to a gene. The CDR3 is 18 amino acids. CDR3 nucleotide sequence: TGTGCCAGCAGCTTAGCGCTAAGGGTGGGGACAGGGATCAATGAGCAGTTCTTC. Amino acid sequence: CASSLALRVGTGINEQFF.

The genes are TRBV7-2 and TRBJ2-7, with TRBD2 matching 8 bases. Germline loops: CDR1 SGHTA, CDR2 FQGNSA. CDR3 length: 12 amino acids. V was clipped by 5 bases and J by 9 bases; unmatched bases: 6. The CDR3 reads CASSPYTSGQYF. Here the CDR3 DNA reads TGTGCCAGCAGCCCTTATACTAGCGGGCAGTACTTC.

The chain combines TRBV29-1 with TRBJ2-7; 10 nucleotides match TRBD2. V dropped 5 bases and J dropped 5; count of bases not matched to a gene: 3. The V gene's germline CDR1 is SQVTM and CDR2 ANQGSEA. The CDR3 is 12 residues long. CDR3 sequence: CSVRTSGNEQYF. CDR3 coding DNA: TGCAGCGTTCGGACTAGCGGCAACGAGCAGTACTTC.

The rearrangement links TRBV7-2 to TRBJ2-2; D gene uncertain. This CDR3 contains 13 residues. Trimming removed 5 bases at V and 4 bases at J, with 8 bases between. Germline V gives CDR1 SGHTA, CDR2 FQGNSA. DNA of the CDR3: TGTGCCAGCAGCCTCTCGAGCACCGGGGAGCTGTTTTTT. It encodes CASSLSSTGELFF.

The chain is built from TRBV9 and TRBJ2-2, with D uncertain. This CDR3 has 15 amino acids. Trimming took 0 bases from V and 5 from J, leaving 11 bases between them. Germline CDR1 is SGDLS and CDR2 is YYNGEE. CDR3 sequence reads: CASSVEVGRTGELFF. The CDR3 DNA reads TGTGCCAGCAGCGTAGAAGTAGGGCGAACCGGGGAGCTGTTTTTT.

There are a few counts of this clone. J is TRBJ1-2 and V is TRBV21-1; the listed D gene, TRBD1, was not tested against the DNA. TRBV21-1 is assigned pseudogene status. This CDR3 comprises 13 residues. CDR3 in amino acids: CALYTRTGDGYTF. The CDR3 DNA follows: TGTGCCCTATATACTCGGACAGGGGACGGCTACACCTTC.

This clone turned up a few times. The genes are TRBV25-1 and TRBJ1-4; no firm D call. This CDR3 is built from 16 residues. Germline CDR1 is MGHDK and CDR2 is SYGVNS. Trimming left V 3 bases short and J 3 bases short, with 14 bases between. The CDR3: CASSDLGEGPNEKLFF. CDR3 nucleotide sequence: TGTGCCAGCAGTGACTTGGGAGAGGGTCCTAATGAAAAACTGTTTTTT. The variable domain in full, with the rest retrieved from reference TRBV25-1 and TRBJ1-4, is EADIYQTPRYLVIGTGKKITLECSQTMGHDKMYWYQQDPGMELHLIHYSYGVNSTEKGDLSSESTVSRIRTEHFPLTLESARPSHTSQYLCASSDLGEGPNEKLFFGSGTQLSVL.

This clone was detected only a few times. The J gene is TRBJ2-1, the V gene TRBV5-3; D perhaps matches TRBD2 (6 bases). TRBV5-3 is given ORF status, its function remaining uncertain. Trimming removed 0 bases at V and 9 bases at J, with 19 bases between. CDR3 length equals 16 residues. CDR3 coding DNA: TGTGCCAGAAGCTTGGCTTCTGGACTGCGGGATATTGAGCAGTTCTTC. Its translation is CARSLASGLRDIEQFF.

The J gene is TRBJ2-4, the V gene TRBV4-1; D is perhaps TRBD2 (5 bases). CDR3 size: 14 residues. CDR1 and CDR2 (germline): MGHRA, YSYEKL. V was clipped by 1 base and J by 11 bases, with 15 bases between them. CDR3 sequence: CASSQVGTSFLQYF. CDR3 nucleotides: TGCGCCAGCAGCCAAGTGGGAACTAGTTTTCTTCAGTACTTC.

V usage is TRBV19 and J usage is TRBJ2-1; D is ambiguous. V lost 2 bases and J 1 base, leaving 6 bases between the germline ends. The CDR3 runs 14 residues. In germline, CDR1 is LNHDA, CDR2 SQIVND (reference sequence). The CDR3 bases are TGTGCCAGTAGTATAAAAGGGTCCTACAATGAGCAGTTCTTC. Protein product: CASSIKGSYNEQFF.

This chain uses TRBV5-1 with TRBJ2-3; the match to TRBD2 covers 10 bases. The CDR3 covers 17 residues. The V and J ends lost 1 base and 2 bases, in that order; junction bases with no gene match: 7. Germline values: CDR1 SGHRS, CDR2 YFSETQ. The CDR3 loop is CASSLLILAGDTDTQYF. The CDR3 DNA sequence: TGCGCCAGCAGCTTGCTGATTCTAGCGGGGGACACAGATACGCAGTATTTT.

This clone was observed a few times. This chain connects TRBV5-6 to TRBJ2-6; 7 nucleotides agree with TRBD1. There are 19 residues in the CDR3. The V gene's germline CDR1 is SGHDT and CDR2 YYEEEE. V dropped 1 base and J dropped 0; count of bases not matched to a gene: 10. The CDR3: CASSLLAGQALSGANVLTF. The CDR3 nucleotides are TGTGCCAGCAGCTTGCTGGCAGGACAGGCACTCTCTGGGGCCAACGTCCTGACTTTC.

J is TRBJ1-5 and V is TRBV7-2, with D uncertain. Trimming pared 1 base from V and 6 bases from J, leaving 7 bases between. Germline lookup yields CDR1 SGHTA and CDR2 FQGNSA. The CDR3 covers 13 residues. The CDR3 here is CASSLDVSQPQHF. CDR3 coding DNA: TGTGCCAGCAGCTTAGATGTGAGTCAGCCCCAGCATTTT.

This clone was counted a few times. The chain couples TRBV6-5 to TRBJ1-1, with D uncertain. The CDR3 runs 16 residues. From germline, CDR1 is MNHEY and CDR2 SVGAGI. V lost 2 bases and J lost 0, with 13 bases in between. The CDR3 DNA sequence: TGTGCCAGCAGTTACCCGGCAGGCAAGCTGAACACTGAAGCTTTCTTT. Translation gives CASSYPAGKLNTEAFF.

This clone was seen only a few times. V and J are TRBV9 and TRBJ2-1, with 11 bases identical to TRBD1. V dropped 3 bases and J dropped 5; count of bases not matched to a gene: 4. The CDR3 is made up of 15 amino acids. CDR1 SGDLS and CDR2 YYNGEE come from the germline V gene. CDR3 nucleotides: TGTGCCAGCAGCGCTGGACAGGGGGCCAACAATGAGCAGTTCTTC. Its protein is CASSAGQGANNEQFF.